These 16 T cell receptor beta chains were sequenced from one sample in a study of T cell clonotyping in hematopoietic cell transplantation. The method was immunoSEQ multiplex PCR; TCRdb's version includes in-frame clones alone and lacks a portion of them. The sample consists of approximately 8,400 clones, roughly 66% of them appearing once. The sample here was peripheral blood mononuclear cells, taken 100 days after allogeneic stem cell transplant. These receptors were taken from a male patient aged 60 to 75 who had an allogeneic stem cell transplant from an unrelated donor, so the T cells may come from the graft donor. Some clones in this sample may be carry-over from other donors' samples.

The chain employs TRBV19 and TRBJ1-5; TRBD1 agrees at 7 bases. This CDR3 comprises 15 residues. V gave up 5 bases and J gave up 2 bases; unmatched junction bases: 6. CDR1 and CDR2 from the germline V gene are LNHDA and SQIVND (reference sequence). CDR3 sequence: CASSPGQLGNQPQHF. Here the CDR3 DNA reads TGTGCCAGTAGTCCGGGACAGCTGGGCAATCAGCCCCAGCATTTT.

In the case of this clone: Other DNA sequences in this sample translate to the same CDR3. The V gene is TRBV9, the J gene TRBJ2-7; D is possibly TRBD1 or TRBD2 (5 bases each). The CDR3 runs to 13 residues. Germline CDR1 SGDLS, CDR2 YYNGEE. Trimming removed 3 bases from V and 4 bases from J, with 11 bases in between. CDR3 amino acids: CASSAGTAYEQYF. CDR3 DNA: TGTGCCAGCAGCGCCGGGACGGCGTACGAGCAGTACTTC.

The rearrangement links TRBV2 to TRBJ2-3; TRBD1 matches at 8 bases. Trimming cost V 8 bases and J 3 bases; bases outside gene matches: 13. Germline CDR1 is SNHLY and CDR2 is FYNNEI. The CDR3 totals 16 residues. The CDR3 coding sequence is TGTGCCAGCTCCCAGAGCTTGCAGGGGGCGACAGATACGCAGTATTTT. Translating it yields CASSQSLQGATDTQYF.

This clone is deemed large. The gene calls are TRBV9 and TRBJ1-2; 7 nucleotides match TRBD1. The V gene end was trimmed by 3 bases and the J gene end by 13 bases; junction bases not matched to a gene: 12. Germline CDR1 is SGDLS and CDR2 is YYNGEE. This CDR3 is 13 amino acids long. DNA of the CDR3: TGTGCCAGCAGCGACTACTCGGACAGGTCGGTCACCTTC. This codes for CASSDYSDRSVTF.

V usage is TRBV5-6 and J usage is TRBJ1-5, with D maybe TRBD1 (5 bases). The V gene's germline CDR1 is SGHDT and CDR2 YYEEEE. There are 16 residues in the CDR3. V lost 0 bases and J lost 0, with 10 bases in between. The CDR3 region has the DNA TGTGCCAGCAGCTTGGGTCTGGGGCCTAGCAATCAGCCCCAGCATTTT. Protein sequence: CASSLGLGPSNQPQHF.

The gene calls are TRBV19 and TRBJ1-2, with D perhaps TRBD1 (5 bases). The germline V gene has CDR1 LNHDA and CDR2 SQIVND (reference sequence). CDR3 length equals 16 residues. V was pared by 4 bases and J by 2 bases, with 17 bases between. The CDR3 nucleotides read TGTGCCAGTAGTACTTCTACAGGTCCCCAAAACTATGGCTACACCTTC. It is translated as CASSTSTGPQNYGYTF.

The chain joins TRBV11-2 to TRBJ2-3; 9 positions agree with TRBD2. Trimming removed 2 bases from V and 7 bases from J; junction bases left unmatched: 19. The CDR3 sequence is 19 residues long. The germline V gene encodes CDR1 SGHAT and CDR2 FQNNGV. The CDR3 loop is CASSLITVRASGMLNTQYF. In DNA form, the CDR3 reads TGTGCCAGCAGCTTAATCACGGTTAGGGCTAGCGGGATGCTGAATACGCAGTATTTT.

This chain connects TRBV5-1 to TRBJ2-7, with D uncertain. CDR3 size: 16 residues. V lost 2 bases and J 2 bases, leaving 17 bases between the germline ends. Per the germline V gene, CDR1 is SGHRS and CDR2 is YFSETQ. CDR3 coding DNA: TGCGCCAGCAGCTTCCTAAAAGTGACACTCACCTACGAGCAGTACTTC. Protein: CASSFLKVTLTYEQYF.

This clone is medium-sized (0.01 to 0.1%). This sequence joins TRBV29-1 and TRBJ1-2; D unclear. Germline V gene data show CDR1 as SQVTM and CDR2 as ANQGSEA. This CDR3 is built from 11 residues. V lost 3 bases and J lost 8, with 10 bases in between. In nucleotides, the CDR3 is TGCAGCGTTGAGAAGGGTGAGGGCTACACCTTC. Residues: CSVEKGEGYTF.

The rearrangement links TRBV7-9 to TRBJ2-2, with a weak D call TRBD1 (5 bases). V lost 5 bases, J lost 3 bases, and 16 bases lay in between. Per germline, CDR1 SEHNR and CDR2 FQNEAQ (reference sequence). This CDR3 has 16 residues. CDR3 sequence: CASSPLGRPDTGELFF. CDR3 DNA: TGTGCCAGCAGCCCATTGGGGCGCCCTGACACCGGGGAGCTGTTTTTT.

The V gene is TRBV11-3, the J gene TRBJ2-7; D remains ambiguous. Germline CDR1 is SGHNT and CDR2 is YENEEA. V dropped 2 bases and J dropped 7 bases, with 9 bases sitting between them. The CDR3 has 12 amino acids. CDR3 sequence: CASSLQSGEQYF. DNA for the CDR3: TGTGCCAGCAGCTTACAATCAGGAGAGCAGTACTTC.

This clone was counted only a few times. The rearrangement uses TRBV29-1 and TRBJ1-1; TRBD1 might be the D (6 bases). The CDR3 is 13 amino acids. The V gene's germline CDR1 is SQVTM and CDR2 ANQGSEA. Trimming shortened V by 0 bases and J by 11 bases, and 16 bases separated the two germline ends. CDR3 protein: CSVEDRGGGAAFF. CDR3 nucleotides: TGCAGCGTTGAAGATCGGGGAGGGGGAGCGGCTTTCTTT. The whole variable domain, filled in from reference TRBV29-1 and TRBJ1-1, reads SAVISQKPSRDICQRGTSLTIQCQVDSQVTMMFWYRQQPGQSLTLIATANQGSEATYESGFVIDKFPISRPNLTFSTLTVSNMSPEDSSIYLCSVEDRGGGAAFFGQGTRLTVV.

The rearrangement links TRBV27 to TRBJ2-7; possible D gene TRBD1, 5 bases. V was cut by 2 bases and J by 3 bases, with 8 bases left in between. The CDR3 has 13 residues. Per germline, CDR1 MNHEY and CDR2 SMNVEV (reference sequence). The CDR3 nucleotides are TGTGCCAGCAGTTTAGGGGCGAACTACGAGCAGTACTTC. It encodes CASSLGANYEQYF.

The chain uses TRBV9 and TRBJ2-1; 10 bases line up with TRBD2. V lost 0 bases and J lost 9; bases outside the gene matches: 6. CDR1 and CDR2 (germline): SGDLS, YYNGEE. The CDR3 runs to 15 residues. As DNA, the CDR3 is TGTGCCAGCAGCGTAGGGCCTAGCGGGGGAAGTGAGCAGTTCTTC. Protein sequence: CASSVGPSGGSEQFF.

This clone is medium-sized within its sample. This chain joins TRBV27 and TRBJ2-7, with 8 bases matching TRBD1. This CDR3 comprises 13 residues. The germline gives CDR1 MNHEY, CDR2 SMNVEV (reference sequence). V gave up 6 bases and J gave up 5 bases; unmatched junction bases: 6. The CDR3 protein is CASRTGAINEQYF. The CDR3, as DNA: TGTGCCAGCAGGACAGGGGCGATCAACGAGCAGTACTTC.

V is TRBV9 and J is TRBJ2-2; no definite D call. The CDR3 has 13 amino acids. Trimming cost V 0 bases and J 7 bases, with 7 bases left between them. The germline gives CDR1 SGDLS, CDR2 YYNGEE. CDR3: CASSVVGFGELFF. CDR3 nucleotides: TGTGCCAGCAGCGTAGTGGGTTTCGGGGAGCTGTTTTTT.